A single sample is the source of the 26 T cell receptor beta chains below, sequenced in a study of cytomegalovirus exposure and HLA in healthy donors. Primers included in the PCR were 60 Vbeta and 13 Jbeta primers. Clones were sequenced by immunoSEQ multiplex PCR, and TCRdb holds only the in-frame ones, with some missing. The table records about 200,000 clones, 85% to 90% of them present only once. Source material: PBMCs. The receptors come from a young woman in good health and CMV-seronegative.

This chain's CDR3 is CASSHAPPGQASAQETQYF. In nucleotides, the CDR3 is TGTGCCAGCAGCCATGCACCACCTGGACAGGCGAGTGCCCAAGAGACCCAGTACTTC. The V and J genes are TRBV4-2 and TRBJ2-5; 7 nucleotides agree with TRBD1. Germline V gene sequence: CDR1 LGHNA, CDR2 YNFKEQ. The CDR3 length is 19 residues. V was pared by 3 bases and J by 1 base, with 17 bases of the junction left unmatched.

V and J are TRBV5-4 and TRBJ1-4; 8 bases are shared with TRBD1. Germline V gives CDR1 SGHNT, CDR2 YYREEE (reference sequence). The J segment lost 8 bases and the V segment lost 4 bases, leaving 13 bases of the junction unmatched. The CDR3 runs 16 residues. The CDR3 sequence is CASSITSGTGGEKLFF. CDR3 DNA sequence: TGTGCCAGCAGCATCACCTCCGGGACAGGTGGGGAAAAACTGTTTTTT.

A note on this clone: The same CDR3 is also encoded by other DNA sequences in this sample. The chain couples TRBV4-2 to TRBJ1-1; D is perhaps TRBD1 (5 bases). V shed 6 bases and J shed 0 bases, with 11 bases lying between them. Germline CDR1 reads LGHNA; CDR2 reads YNFKEQ. The CDR3 loop spans 14 amino acids. CDR3 protein: CASSPGLLNTEAFF. The DNA for the CDR3 is TGTGCCAGCAGTCCGGGACTTCTGAACACTGAAGCTTTCTTT.

The chain recombines TRBV5-1 with TRBJ1-5; D unclear. CDR1 is SGHRS, CDR2 YFSETQ, per germline. The V end lost 4 bases, the J end lost 5 bases, and 16 bases lay between the germline ends. CDR3 length: 15 amino acids. In DNA, the CDR3 is TGCGCCAGCAGCCCGGGAACCTCCCTCGATCAGCCCCAGCATTTT. It codes for CASSPGTSLDQPQHF.

This rearrangement joins TRBV4-1 to TRBJ2-5, with a tentative D call TRBD2 (6 bases). Gene TRBJ2-7 matches the end of the DNA better, so the J call may be wrong. CDR3 length: 16 residues. CDR1 and CDR2 (germline): MGHRA, YSYEKL. Here the CDR3 reads CASSQILARTSYEQYF. In DNA, the CDR3 is TGCGCCAGCAGCCAGATACTAGCACGAACCTCCTACGAGCAGTACTTC.

CDR3 sequence reads: CASAPGQARSGANVLTF. CDR3 nucleotides: TGCGCCAGCGCCCCAGGGCAGGCCCGCTCTGGGGCCAACGTCCTGACTTTC. The rearrangement uses TRBV4-1 and TRBJ2-6, with TRBD1 as a possible D gene (5 bases). Germline CDR1 is MGHRA and CDR2 is YSYEKL. The ends were cut back, 8 bases at V and 0 bases at J, with 17 bases in the middle. The CDR3 has 17 amino acids.

The chain uses TRBV5-4 and TRBJ1-3; 7 positions match TRBD1. After removal of 4 bases from V and 6 bases from J, the junction contained 4 bases not matched to a gene. The CDR3 contains 13 residues. CDR1 is SGHNT and CDR2 is YYREEE in the germline V gene (reference sequence). The CDR3, as DNA: TGTGCCAGCAGCGTCACAGGGGTAAACACCATATATTTT. Its translation: CASSVTGVNTIYF.

V is TRBV2 and J is TRBJ1-6; 8 positions agree with TRBD1. V lost 3 bases, J lost 4 bases, and 2 bases stayed unmatched. CDR1 and CDR2 (germline): SNHLY, FYNNEI. The CDR3 consists of 15 residues. The CDR3 bases are TGTGCCAGCAGTGATACAGGGGGTTATAATTCACCCCTCCACTTT. It encodes CASSDTGGYNSPLHF. Based on the CDR3 plus reference TRBV2 and TRBJ1-6, the full variable domain is EPEVTQTPSHQVTQMGQEVILRCVPISNHLYFYWYRQILGQKVEFLVSFYNNEISEKSEIFDDQFSVERPDGSNFTLKIRSTKLEDSAMYFCASSDTGGYNSPLHFGNGTRLTVT.

To note about this clone: Other DNA sequences in this sample translate to the same CDR3. The chain joins TRBV5-1 to TRBJ2-7; 9 bases line up with TRBD1. Looked up from germline, CDR1 is SGHRS and CDR2 is YFSETQ. The CDR3 is made up of 14 amino acids. J was trimmed by 4 bases and V by 0 bases; bases with no gene match: 2. The CDR3 loop is CASSLGTGAYEQYF. The CDR3 region has the DNA TGCGCCAGCAGCTTGGGGACAGGGGCTTACGAGCAGTACTTC.

V gene TRBV5-5 combines with J gene TRBJ2-6; 8 nucleotides line up with TRBD1. The junction had 11 bases not matched to a gene; V was cut back by 3 bases and J by 0 bases. This CDR3 is built from 19 residues. Germline V gene data show CDR1 as SGHKS and CDR2 as YYEKEE (reference sequence). The CDR3 DNA sequence: TGTGCCAGCAGCTCCCGGACAGGGCTGCTGGCCTCTGGGGCCAACGTCCTGACTTTC. It yields the protein CASSSRTGLLASGANVLTF.

This sequence joins TRBV6-4 and TRBJ1-4; 7 nucleotides line up with TRBD1. With V trimmed by 4 bases and J by 0 bases, 5 bases remained unmatched. Germline loops: CDR1 MRHNA, CDR2 SNTAGT. This CDR3 spans 16 amino acids. CDR3 in amino acids: CASSVTGEATNEKLFF. The CDR3 coding sequence is TGTGCCAGCAGTGTCACAGGGGAGGCAACTAATGAAAAACTGTTTTTT.

The chain links TRBV4-1 to TRBJ1-3; D call uncertain. The CDR3 spans 16 residues. Deletions cut 4 bases from V and 0 bases from J, with 13 bases between. Germline assignment: CDR1 MGHRA and CDR2 YSYEKL. The chain's CDR3 is CASSPQTGLSGNTIYF. CDR3 in DNA: TGCGCCAGCAGCCCCCAGACCGGACTCTCTGGAAACACCATATATTTT.

The sample holds a few counts of this clone. This rearrangement joins TRBV5-5 to TRBJ1-4; D might be TRBD1 (6 bases). The CDR3 sequence is 15 residues long. Trimming took off 0 bases at V and 3 bases at J, with 9 bases between the two ends. The germline V gene encodes CDR1 SGHKS and CDR2 YYEKEE (reference sequence). The CDR3 region is CASSLATGPNEKLFF. In DNA, the CDR3 is TGTGCCAGCAGCTTGGCGACAGGACCTAATGAAAAACTGTTTTTT.

The chain combines TRBV27 with TRBJ2-1, with 8 nucleotides matching TRBD2. Germline trimming cut 0 bases from V and 5 bases from J; bases unmatched to any gene: 6. From germline, CDR1 is MNHEY and CDR2 SMNVEV (reference sequence). The CDR3 is 16 residues long. CDR3 protein: CASSLSGTRIHNEQFF. CDR3 coding DNA: TGTGCCAGCAGTTTATCCGGGACTAGGATCCACAATGAGCAGTTCTTC.

As concerns this clone: A read error may account for a junction end that differs from germline. This rearrangement joins TRBV14 to TRBJ2-1; no reliable D call. Germline CDR1 and CDR2: SGHDN and FVKESK. This CDR3 spans 16 amino acids. The CDR3 protein is CASSQPFGPVGNERFF. The CDR3 coding sequence is TGTGCCAGCAGCCAACCGTTTGGCCCCGTAGGAAATGAGCGGTTCTTC. The entire variable domain, with the rest obtained from reference TRBV14 and TRBJ2-1, is as follows: EAGVTQFPSHSVIEKGQTVTLRCDPISGHDNLYWYRRVMGKEIKFLLHFVKESKQDESGMPNNRFLAERTGGTYSTLKVQPAELEDSGVYFCASSQPFGPVGNERFFGPGTRLTVL.

The genes are TRBV9 and TRBJ2-3, with 8 nucleotides matching TRBD2. The CDR3 consists of 14 residues. Germline CDR1 and CDR2: SGDLS and YYNGEE. Germline trimming cut 10 bases from V and 6 bases from J; bases unmatched to any gene: 13. The DNA for the CDR3 is TGTGCCTCAGCCGGACGGGGGGGCCGGGATACGCAGTATTTT. As protein: CASAGRGGRDTQYF.

The V call is TRBV7-9, the J call TRBJ2-3; possible D gene TRBD2, 5 bases. CDR3 length: 13 residues. Looked up from germline, CDR1 is SEHNR and CDR2 is FQNEAQ (reference sequence). Deletions cut 6 bases from V and 4 bases from J, with 11 bases between. The DNA for the CDR3 is TGTGCCAGCAGTTTCGCGAGGGCAGATACGCAGTATTTT. Amino acid sequence: CASSFARADTQYF. The full variable domain, rest sourced from reference TRBV7-9 and TRBJ2-3, is DTGVSQNPRHKITKRGQNVTFRCDPISEHNRLYWYRQTLGQGPEFLTYFQNEAQLEKSRLLSDRFSAERPKGSFSTLEIQRTEQGDSAMYLCASSFARADTQYFGPGTRLTVL.

This chain connects TRBV5-1 to TRBJ2-7; tentatively, D is TRBD2 (5 bases). Germline CDR1 reads SGHRS; CDR2 reads YFSETQ. The V gene lost 5 bases and the J gene lost 0 bases, with 15 bases spanning the gap. The CDR3 covers 15 residues. The CDR3 DNA follows: TGCGCCAGCAGGTTTTCGGGGAGAGGCTCCTACGAGCAGTACTTC. Translating it yields CASRFSGRGSYEQYF.

As concerns this clone: Other DNA sequences in the sample encode the same CDR3. The V and J genes are TRBV4-2 and TRBJ2-5; D is unresolved. The germline V and J ends were trimmed by 1 base and 0 bases, with 12 bases remaining between them. In germline, CDR1 is LGHNA, CDR2 YNFKEQ. The CDR3 contains 16 residues. In nucleotides, the CDR3 is TGTGCCAGCAGCCAAGGATCCCTGGCCCACCAAGAGACCCAGTACTTC. Amino acids: CASSQGSLAHQETQYF.

This rearrangement joins TRBV2 to TRBJ2-7, with TRBD2 matching 7 bases. The CDR3 runs 18 residues. Trimming at V came to 7 bases and at J to 2 bases, leaving 20 bases not matched to a gene. Per germline, CDR1 SNHLY and CDR2 FYNNEI. For the CDR3, the DNA is TGTGCCAGCACCCGAACACAGTCGGGCGGGAGCGTAACCTACGAGCAGTACTTC. Protein sequence: CASTRTQSGGSVTYEQYF. The full variable domain, in which reference TRBV2 and TRBJ2-7 provide the parts outside the CDR3, is EPEVTQTPSHQVTQMGQEVILRCVPISNHLYFYWYRQILGQKVEFLVSFYNNEISEKSEIFDDQFSVERPDGSNFTLKIRSTKLEDSAMYFCASTRTQSGGSVTYEQYFGPGTRLTVT.

Only one count was recorded for this clone. The chain joins TRBV28 to TRBJ2-1; TRBD1 aligns across 11 bases. The CDR3 runs to 13 residues. After removal of 5 bases from V and 14 bases from J, the junction contained 8 bases not matched to a gene. CDR1 MDHEN and CDR2 SYDVKM come from the germline V gene. CDR3 residues: CASSPGQGGFEFF. The CDR3 region has the DNA TGTGCCAGCAGTCCGGGACAGGGGGGGTTTGAGTTCTTC. The variable domain in full, completed from reference TRBV28 and TRBJ2-1, reads DVKVTQSSRYLVKRTGEKVFLECVQDMDHENMFWYRQDPGLGLRLIYFSYDVKMKEKGDIPEGYSVSREKKERFSLILESASTNQTSMYLCASSPGQGGFEFFGPGTRLTVL.

This sequence joins TRBV11-3 and TRBJ1-5; 10 bases match TRBD1. Germline CDR1 reads SGHNT; CDR2 reads YENEEA. This CDR3 comprises 15 residues. The junction had 6 bases not matched to a gene; V was cut back by 5 bases and J by 5 bases. The CDR3 here is CASSRRQGADQPQHF. CDR3 DNA: TGTGCCAGCAGCCGCAGACAGGGGGCCGATCAGCCCCAGCATTTT.

The V gene is TRBV21-1, the J gene TRBJ2-7; no check of the table's D call, TRBD2, against the DNA was made. TRBV21-1 is flagged as a pseudogene. The CDR3 extends over 16 amino acids. CDR3 DNA sequence: TGTGCCAGCAGCTTAGGGGGGGGGCTTTCCTCCTACGAGCAGTACTTC. This gives the protein CASSLGGGLSSYEQYF.

J is TRBJ2-5 and V is TRBV7-6; weak D call: TRBD1 (5 bases). The closer fit of TRBJ2-7 to the DNA end suggests the J call may be wrong. The CDR3 has 15 amino acids. Germline V CDR1 and CDR2: SGHVS, FNYEAQ. The CDR3 loop reads CASSLDSGFSYEQYF. As DNA, the CDR3 is TGTGCCAGCAGCCTCGACAGTGGGTTCTCCTACGAGCAGTACTTC.

This clone has a single count. The gene calls are TRBV6-1 and TRBJ1-1, with D unclear. The V gene's germline CDR1 is MNHNS and CDR2 SASEGT. V dropped 3 bases and J dropped 2 bases, with 10 bases sitting between them. The length of the CDR3 is 14 residues. The CDR3 DNA reads TGTGCCAGCAGTGATCTTACAGCTAACACTGAAGCTTTCTTT. This codes for CASSDLTANTEAFF.

The J gene is TRBJ1-5, the V gene TRBV27; TRBD1 might be the D (5 bases). Per the germline V gene, CDR1 is MNHEY and CDR2 is SMNVEV (reference sequence). CDR3 length: 15 amino acids. The germline V and J ends were trimmed by 0 bases and 5 bases, with 11 bases remaining between them. CDR3 nucleotide sequence: TGTGCCAGCAGTTTATCGGCAGGGTGGCATCAGCCCCAGCATTTT. Amino acids: CASSLSAGWHQPQHF.